Listed below are T cell receptor beta chains from one sample, sequenced in a study of human T cells and chemical hapten exposure. TCRdb used MiXCR to reprocess the RACE reads, holding one entry per CDR3 protein. The sample lists about 360,000 distinct CDR3 sequences, around 7% occurring once. The sequencing here drew on whole blood, taken in connection with sensitization to the hapten diphenylcyclopropenone (DPC). The origin of the receptors is a woman in her late teens or twenties with alopecia areata. Some clones in this sample may be carry-over from other donors' samples. Both conserved end residues are part of each CDR3. Fields, in order: V gene, D gene, clone size, J gene, CDR3 DNA, CDR3 protein. A D gene is named only where the DNA matches it firmly. Clone sizes are given selectively: once, few, many, or a class where the clone is expanded.

v_call: TRBV27; d_call: NA; clone_size: few; j_call: TRBJ1-2; cdr3_nt: TGTGCCAGCCCTTCGGTTTCCGGGCCAGCGCACTATGGCTACACCTTC; cdr3_aa: CASPSVSGPAHYGYTF
v_call: TRBV4-1; d_call: NA; clone_size: few; j_call: TRBJ2-2; cdr3_nt: TGCGCCAGCAGCCAACTTGCGGGGATTGGCGGGGAGCTGTTTTTT; cdr3_aa: CASSQLAGIGGELFF
v_call: TRBV29-1; d_call: NA; clone_size: NA; j_call: TRBJ2-3; cdr3_nt: TGCAGCGCGGACTTTATCGAGGGCACAGATACGCAGTATTTT; cdr3_aa: CSADFIEGTDTQYF
v_call: TRBV6-2/TRBV6-3; d_call: NA; clone_size: NA; j_call: TRBJ2-7; cdr3_nt: TGTGCCAGCACTTCGGGGGCCTACGAGCAGTACTTC; cdr3_aa: CASTSGAYEQYF
v_call: TRBV5-1; d_call: NA; clone_size: many; j_call: TRBJ1-1; cdr3_nt: TGCGCCAGCAGCTTGCTAGGGAGCATGAACACTGAAGCTTTCTTT; cdr3_aa: CASSLLGSMNTEAFF
v_call: TRBV20-1; d_call: TRBD1; clone_size: few; j_call: TRBJ2-7; cdr3_nt: TGCAGTGCTATTAAGACAGGGGGCTTTTCCTACGAGCAGTACTTC; cdr3_aa: CSAIKTGGFSYEQYF
v_call: TRBV9; d_call: NA; clone_size: NA; j_call: TRBJ2-7; cdr3_nt: TGTGCCAGCAGCCAGGGCAGCCCTGACTACGAGCAGTACTTC; cdr3_aa: CASSQGSPDYEQYF
v_call: TRBV29-1; d_call: NA; clone_size: few; j_call: TRBJ2-5; cdr3_nt: TGCAGCGTTCTACACAACCAAGAGACCCAGTACTTC; cdr3_aa: CSVLHNQETQYF
v_call: TRBV9; d_call: TRBD1; clone_size: many; j_call: TRBJ1-6; cdr3_nt: TGTGCCAGCAGCGTGACAGGGGATCATAATTCACCCCTCCACTTT; cdr3_aa: CASSVTGDHNSPLHF
v_call: TRBV6-5; d_call: TRBD1; clone_size: NA; j_call: TRBJ1-6; cdr3_nt: TGTGCCAGCAGCACGCAACAGGGGAGGGGTAATTCACCCCTCCACTTT; cdr3_aa: CASSTQQGRGNSPLHF
v_call: TRBV12-3/TRBV12-4; d_call: NA; clone_size: NA; j_call: TRBJ2-5; cdr3_nt: TGTGCCAGCAGCTATTGGGACACCGGCCTCCAAGAGACCCAGTACTTC; cdr3_aa: CASSYWDTGLQETQYF
v_call: TRBV24-1; d_call: NA; clone_size: NA; j_call: TRBJ2-5; cdr3_nt: TGTGCCACCAGTGATCCAGGGGGGAACCAGTACTTC; cdr3_aa: CATSDPGGNQYF
v_call: TRBV6-5; d_call: NA; clone_size: NA; j_call: TRBJ2-5; cdr3_nt: TGTGCCAGCAGTTACTTGGCAGGGAACCCCCAAGAGACCCAGTACTTC; cdr3_aa: CASSYLAGNPQETQYF
v_call: TRBV13; d_call: NA; clone_size: few; j_call: TRBJ2-5; cdr3_nt: TGTGCCAGCCAGTCGTCAGTAGGAACGCGGGGGCGAGAGACCCAGTACTTC; cdr3_aa: CASQSSVGTRGRETQYF
v_call: TRBV7-9; d_call: NA; clone_size: few; j_call: TRBJ1-1; cdr3_nt: TGTGCCAGCAGCTTAGTTAGCGGGGTAAGGACTGAAGCTTTCTTT; cdr3_aa: CASSLVSGVRTEAFF
v_call: TRBV10-3; d_call: NA; clone_size: NA; j_call: TRBJ1-1; cdr3_nt: TGTGCCATCAGGCATTCAGGAGAAGGAGAAGCTTTCTTT; cdr3_aa: CAIRHSGEGEAFF
v_call: TRBV20-1; d_call: NA; clone_size: few; j_call: TRBJ1-6; cdr3_nt: TGCAGTGCTCTAGGCGCAGGAACCAATTCACCCCTCCACTTT; cdr3_aa: CSALGAGTNSPLHF
v_call: TRBV18; d_call: TRBD1; clone_size: few; j_call: TRBJ2-1; cdr3_nt: TGTGCCAGCTCACCCGGGACAGGGGATGAGCAGTTCTTC; cdr3_aa: CASSPGTGDEQFF
v_call: TRBV29-1; d_call: NA; clone_size: few; j_call: TRBJ1-2; cdr3_nt: TGCAGCGCTGCAGAACAGGGCCCTAACTATGGCTACACCTTC; cdr3_aa: CSAAEQGPNYGYTF
v_call: TRBV5-1; d_call: TRBD2; clone_size: NA; j_call: TRBJ2-3; cdr3_nt: TGCGCCAGCAGCTTGGAAGCGGGGGACGGCACAGATACGCAGTATTTT; cdr3_aa: CASSLEAGDGTDTQYF
v_call: TRBV3-1; d_call: NA; clone_size: few; j_call: TRBJ2-3; cdr3_nt: TGTGCCAGCAGCCAAGGCAACAGACAGCCCGCAGATACGCAGTATTTT; cdr3_aa: CASSQGNRQPADTQYF
v_call: TRBV2; d_call: NA; clone_size: many; j_call: TRBJ2-5; cdr3_nt: TGTGCCAGCAGCCCCCGGGGGACTTTGGAGACCCAGTACTTC; cdr3_aa: CASSPRGTLETQYF
v_call: TRBV4-3; d_call: TRBD1; clone_size: many; j_call: TRBJ1-5; cdr3_nt: TGCGCCAGCAGCCAAGACAGGGGGTTATCGCCCCAGCATTTT; cdr3_aa: CASSQDRGLSPQHF
v_call: TRBV5-1; d_call: TRBD1; clone_size: NA; j_call: TRBJ1-5; cdr3_nt: TGCGCCAGCAGCATAGGGACAGCTAATCAGCCCCAGCATTTT; cdr3_aa: CASSIGTANQPQHF
v_call: TRBV2; d_call: NA; clone_size: NA; j_call: TRBJ2-7; cdr3_nt: TGTGCCAGCAGCGTTCGGGGGACGGCGGACTCCTACGAGCAGTACTTC; cdr3_aa: CASSVRGTADSYEQYF
v_call: TRBV9; d_call: NA; clone_size: few; j_call: TRBJ1-1; cdr3_nt: TGTGCCAGCGGGGCAGCCGGCTTGAGCACTGAAGCTTTCTTT; cdr3_aa: CASGAAGLSTEAFF
v_call: TRBV11-2; d_call: NA; clone_size: few; j_call: TRBJ2-1; cdr3_nt: TGTGCCAGCAGCTCACCGGGGTACAATGAGCAGTTCTTC; cdr3_aa: CASSSPGYNEQFF
v_call: TRBV4-2; d_call: TRBD2; clone_size: NA; j_call: TRBJ2-2; cdr3_nt: TGTGCCAGCAGCCAAGCAGTCGGGGGGGCCGGGGAGCTGTTTTTT; cdr3_aa: CASSQAVGGAGELFF
v_call: TRBV27; d_call: TRBD2; clone_size: NA; j_call: TRBJ2-7; cdr3_nt: TGTGCCAGCAGTTTGGCGCTAGCGGGGGGGCGGGCCGAGCAGTACTTC; cdr3_aa: CASSLALAGGRAEQYF
v_call: TRBV7-2; d_call: NA; clone_size: few; j_call: TRBJ1-2; cdr3_nt: TGTGCCAGCAGCTTAGCGTCGGGAGCTAACTATGGCTACACCTTC; cdr3_aa: CASSLASGANYGYTF
v_call: TRBV20-1; d_call: TRBD2; clone_size: NA; j_call: TRBJ2-1; cdr3_nt: TGCAGTGCTAGAGATGTTACCGCGGGGGGGCCCTCGGAGCAGTTCTTC; cdr3_aa: CSARDVTAGGPSEQFF
v_call: TRBV7-9; d_call: NA; clone_size: NA; j_call: TRBJ1-4; cdr3_nt: TGTGCCAGCAGCCTCATGGAACTTAATGAAAAACTGTTTTTT; cdr3_aa: CASSLMELNEKLFF
v_call: TRBV12-3/TRBV12-4; d_call: NA; clone_size: few; j_call: TRBJ2-7; cdr3_nt: TGTGCCAGCAGTTTAAGCTTAGGGGTTACAGAGCAGTACTTC; cdr3_aa: CASSLSLGVTEQYF
v_call: TRBV18; d_call: NA; clone_size: many; j_call: TRBJ1-6; cdr3_nt: TGTGCCAGCTCACCAGGGTGGAACGCCAATTCACCCCTCCACTTT; cdr3_aa: CASSPGWNANSPLHF
v_call: TRBV7-6; d_call: NA; clone_size: many; j_call: TRBJ2-3; cdr3_nt: TGTGCCAGCAGCTTACTCGGGGGAGAGACAGATACGCAGTATTTT; cdr3_aa: CASSLLGGETDTQYF